This T cell receptor beta chain was sequenced during a study of response to subunit inactivated influenza vaccine. Germline CDR1 and CDR2: SGHTA and FQGNSA. This CDR3 spans 15 amino acids. V lost 4 bases, J lost 4 bases, and 11 bases lay in between. This clonotype has ten or more counts. TCRdb analysed the RT-PCR reads with MiXCR anew, one entry per CDR3 protein. Of about 620,000 distinct CDR3 sequences detected, approximately 10% appear once; the ten largest clones hold 11%. In addition, the sample was reused for a study of T cells expressing NK-cell markers. That work contributes: Scientists made TCR beta cDNA using 5'RACE template switching with UMIs. CD3+CD56+NKG2C+, CD3+CD56+NKG2C- and CD3+CD56-NKG2C+ T cells, once sorted, supplied the TCR beta repertoires. The study found dominant NKG2C+ clonotypes at roughly 1.0-7.0% of CD8+ T cells in about six donors. Similarly, these clonotypes led the CD3+CD56-NKG2C+ fraction as well in a handful of donors.

The material was PBMCs from blood, obtained on the day of vaccination. The sequence was collected from a man aged 50 to 59 who received an inactivated influenza vaccine. The chain is built from TRBV7-2 and TRBJ2-6; D is unresolved. CDR3 protein: CASSSRKWGANVLTF. The CDR3 DNA reads as TGTGCCAGCAGCTCCCGGAAGTGGGGGGCCAACGTCCTGACTTTC. The full variable domain, its missing parts supplied by reference TRBV7-2 and TRBJ2-6, is GAGVSQSPSNKVTEKGKDVELRCDPISGHTALYWYRQSLGQGLEFLIYFQGNSAPDKSGLPSDRFSAERTGGSVSTLTIQRTQQEDSAVYLCASSSRKWGANVLTFGAGSRLTVL.